Each of the 21 T cell receptor beta chains below was sequenced from the same sample in a study of blood T cell repertoires in COVID-19 (dated by TCRdb to 2018 to 2020). To prepare the library, the immunoSEQ multiplex PCR assay was applied. TCRdb stores this immuneACCESS table with in-frame sequences only. Part of the clones is absent; in the studies checked, under half of the shortfall reflects unresolved V genes, and no reason is known for the rest. The sample data list roughly 250,000 clones, and around 88% of these were observed just once. The leading ten clones occupy 2.5% to 3.5% of the sample. Sequences were obtained from PBMCs or T cells enriched from blood (not recorded which). These receptors came from a middle-aged woman with acute COVID-19.

The chain joins TRBV11-1 to TRBJ2-1; 11 positions agree with TRBD2. Germline-derived CDR1 and CDR2 are SGHAT and FQDESV (reference sequence). J lost 4 bases, V lost 5 bases, and 7 bases had no gene match. The CDR3 spans 16 residues. The CDR3 DNA is TGTGCCAGCAGCCCCGGGACTAGCGGAGAGTACAATGAGCAGTTCTTC. This encodes CASSPGTSGEYNEQFF.

The chain has TRBV11-3 and TRBJ2-7; D might be TRBD2 (6 bases). The CDR3 is made up of 15 amino acids. Deletions cut 1 base from V and 0 bases from J, with 10 bases between. CDR1 and CDR2 (germline): SGHNT, YENEEA. CDR3 loop: CASSLGGGSSYEQYF. The CDR3 DNA reads as TGTGCCAGCAGCTTAGGAGGAGGGAGCTCCTACGAGCAGTACTTC.

This sequence joins TRBV3-1 (or the pseudogene TRBV3-2) and TRBJ1-2; D unclear. The CDR3 is made up of 14 amino acids. The germline V and J ends were trimmed by 3 bases and 8 bases, with 16 bases remaining between them. The V gene's germline CDR1 is LGHDT and CDR2 YNNKEL (reference sequence). The DNA of the CDR3 is TGTGCCAGCAGCCACCCCCTAGGGCGGGGAGGCTACACCTTC. This encodes CASSHPLGRGGYTF.

This clone turned up a few times. The V call is TRBV5-5, the J call TRBJ2-7; D not certain. The germline CDR1 and CDR2 sequences are SGHKS and YYEKEE (reference sequence). V shed 0 bases and J shed 2 bases, with 9 bases lying between them. The CDR3 runs 14 residues. The CDR3: CASSLAVHTYEQYF. DNA for the CDR3: TGTGCCAGCAGCTTGGCCGTCCACACCTACGAGCAGTACTTC.

The rearrangement uses TRBV7-9 and TRBJ1-1; D ambiguous. The CDR3 is 11 amino acids. The V and J ends lost 9 bases and 11 bases respectively, with 16 bases between them. Germline CDR1 reads SEHNR; CDR2 reads FQNEAQ (reference sequence). The CDR3 nucleotides are TGTGCCAGTCAAAGTCAAATCAGGGCTTTCTTT. This encodes CASQSQIRAFF.

The V call is TRBV19, the J call TRBJ1-2; D may be TRBD1 (5 bases). The CDR3 sequence is 12 residues long. Trimming shortened V by 3 bases and J by 13 bases, and 15 bases separated the two germline ends. CDR1 and CDR2 (germline): LNHDA, SQIVND (reference sequence). The CDR3 loop is CASSIGGTASTF. The CDR3 nucleotides read TGTGCCAGTAGTATTGGGGGGACGGCTTCCACCTTC.

The chain has TRBV11-2 and TRBJ2-1, with TRBD2 matching 9 bases. V was clipped by 3 bases and J by 5 bases; unmatched bases: 8. This CDR3 is 16 amino acids long. Germline loops: CDR1 SGHAT, CDR2 FQNNGV. In DNA, the CDR3 is TGTGCCAGCAGCTTGCCAGGCAGCGGGAGGAACAATGAGCAGTTCTTC. Amino acid sequence: CASSLPGSGRNNEQFF. The whole variable domain, remainder taken from reference TRBV11-2 and TRBJ2-1, is EAGVAQSPRYKIIEKRQSVAFWCNPISGHATLYWYQQILGQGPKLLIQFQNNGVVDDSQLPKDRFSAERLKGVDSTLKIQPAKLEDSAVYLCASSLPGSGRNNEQFFGPGTRLTVL.

The chain joins TRBV9 to TRBJ1-1; a weak D match, TRBD1 (6 bases). This CDR3 has 15 residues. V lost 4 bases and J lost 0, with 13 bases in between. Germline CDR1 SGDLS, CDR2 YYNGEE. In DNA, the CDR3 is TGTGCCAGCAGCCCCGAGGGGGGGCTGAACACTGAAGCTTTCTTT. Translation: CASSPEGGLNTEAFF.

The chain combines TRBV5-1 with TRBJ1-6; TRBD1 matches at 7 bases. Trimming cost V 0 bases and J 7 bases; bases outside gene matches: 4. CDR1 and CDR2 (germline): SGHRS, YFSETQ. CDR3 length: 15 residues. The CDR3 protein is CASSLGQGGNSPLHF. CDR3 in DNA: TGCGCCAGCAGCTTGGGACAGGGCGGAAATTCACCCCTCCACTTT.

This clone has more than one count but fewer than ten. V usage is TRBV3-1 (or the pseudogene TRBV3-2) and J usage is TRBJ2-1; D remains ambiguous. CDR3 size: 12 residues. V was cut by 6 bases and J by 4 bases, with 7 bases left in between. Germline loops: CDR1 LGHDT, CDR2 YNNKEL (reference sequence). CDR3 sequence: CASSYSYNEQFF. The CDR3 coding sequence is TGTGCCAGCAGTTATAGTTACAATGAGCAGTTCTTC.

The chain carries TRBV3-1 (or the pseudogene TRBV3-2) and TRBJ2-2; 14 bases are shared with TRBD2. After removal of 1 base from V and 6 bases from J, the junction contained 13 bases not matched to a gene. Germline V gives CDR1 LGHDT, CDR2 YNNKEL (reference sequence). This CDR3 spans 20 amino acids. CDR3 bases: TGTGCCAGCAGCCAAGGAGGAGGGACTAGCGGGAGCGCCGGGCCCGGGGAGCTGTTTTTT. This translates into CASSQGGGTSGSAGPGELFF.

The chain uses TRBV7-2 and TRBJ2-1, with 9 positions matching TRBD1. This CDR3 comprises 15 residues. Germline values: CDR1 SGHTA, CDR2 FQGNSA. Trimming cost V 5 bases and J 9 bases; bases outside gene matches: 11. As DNA, the CDR3 is TGTGCCAGCAGCCCAGCCGGGACAGGGTATGTTGAGCAGTTCTTC. Its protein product is CASSPAGTGYVEQFF.

The J gene is TRBJ2-1, the V gene TRBV29-1, with 10 bases lining up with TRBD2. Germline lookup yields CDR1 SQVTM and CDR2 ANQGSEA. The trim removed 4 bases at V and 5 bases at J, leaving 11 bases unmatched. The CDR3 extends over 16 amino acids. The chain's CDR3 is CSVVSHGLAVDNEQFF. For the CDR3, the DNA is TGCAGCGTTGTTTCCCACGGACTAGCGGTAGACAATGAGCAGTTCTTC.

The V call is TRBV18, the J call TRBJ2-7; 7 bases are a match to TRBD1. Germline V CDR1 and CDR2: KGHSH, LQKENI. J gave up 5 bases and V 3 bases, and 7 bases lay outside the gene matches. The length of the CDR3 is 14 residues. DNA for the CDR3: TGTGCCAGCTCACCTACGCATCAGGGGGACGAGCAGTACTTC. Its protein is CASSPTHQGDEQYF.

The chain carries TRBV18 and TRBJ2-1; weak D call: TRBD2 (8 bases). This CDR3 region has 16 residues. The germline V gene has CDR1 KGHSH and CDR2 LQKENI. The V end lost 0 bases, the J end lost 4 bases, and 13 bases lay between the germline ends. The CDR3 bases are TGTGCCAGCTCACCACCCGGGAGGGGGCGATACAATGAGCAGTTCTTC. Translation: CASSPPGRGRYNEQFF.

This chain uses TRBV5-4 with TRBJ2-5, with a possible D match to TRBD2 (6 bases). This CDR3 has 15 amino acids. The germline CDR1 and CDR2 sequences are SGHNT and YYREEE (reference sequence). V lost 0 bases, J lost 3 bases, and 12 bases lay in between. The CDR3 region is CASSLAQGGEETQYF. CDR3 coding DNA: TGTGCCAGCAGCTTGGCTCAGGGCGGGGAAGAGACCCAGTACTTC.

The J gene is TRBJ2-7, the V gene TRBV9; 9 nucleotides agree with TRBD1. There are 14 residues in the CDR3. J was trimmed by 5 bases and V by 4 bases; bases with no gene match: 7. Germline V lookup: CDR1 SGDLS, CDR2 YYNGEE. The CDR3 spells CASSTGTGRDEQYF. The DNA of the CDR3 is TGTGCCAGCAGCACCGGGACAGGGAGGGACGAGCAGTACTTC.

V and J are TRBV11-2 and TRBJ2-2; 7 nucleotides agree with TRBD2. This CDR3 spans 15 amino acids. J gave up 6 bases and V 5 bases, and 9 bases lay outside the gene matches. Germline V gene lookup returns CDR1 SGHAT and CDR2 FQNNGV. CDR3 coding DNA: TGTGCCAGCAGCCATGTTACGGCGGGAGCCGGGGAGCTGTTTTTT. Its protein is CASSHVTAGAGELFF.

This chain joins TRBV27 and TRBJ1-6; the match to TRBD1 covers 7 bases. The V gene's germline CDR1 is MNHEY and CDR2 SMNVEV (reference sequence). The CDR3 totals 16 residues. Losses at the gene ends were 1 base for V and 5 bases for J; bases not matched to a gene: 5. The CDR3 region has the DNA TGTGCCAGCAGTTTATTCCCGACAGGGAATAATTCACCCCTCCACTTT. Translated: CASSLFPTGNNSPLHF.

This sequence joins TRBV4-1 and TRBJ2-5; D not resolved. V lost 1 base and J lost 4, with 10 bases in between. The CDR3 consists of 14 residues. Germline V gives CDR1 MGHRA, CDR2 YSYEKL. In DNA, the CDR3 is TGCGCCAGCAGCCAAGTCCTAGACGGAGAGACCCAGTACTTC. Protein product: CASSQVLDGETQYF.

This clone appeared a few times. The chain links TRBV21-1 to TRBJ2-7; the table's D call, TRBD2, has no DNA check behind it. TRBV21-1 is deemed a pseudogene. The CDR3 runs to 17 residues. CDR3: CASSKRVTSGRHYEQYF. The CDR3 region has the DNA TGTGCCAGCAGCAAAAGAGTTACTAGCGGGCGACACTACGAGCAGTACTTC.